This T cell receptor beta chain comes out of a study of blood T cell repertoires in COVID-19. Produced via immunoSEQ multiplex PCR; TCRdb's table is partial and in-frame only. Of approximately 210,000 clones listed, around 85% are singletons. V lost 6 bases to trimming and J lost 0 bases; unmatched junction nucleotides: 14. This CDR3 region has 18 residues. Germline V gene data show CDR1 as MDHEN and CDR2 as SYDVKM. This TCR came from a human donor in a cohort sampled during active COVID-19. The chain recombines TRBV28 with TRBJ1-5, with TRBD1 matching over 7 bases. The sample consisted of peripheral blood. CDR3 bases: TGTGCCAGCAGATACAGGGGAAGGGGATTAAATAGCAATCAGCCCCAGCATTTT. This translates into CASRYRGRGLNSNQPQHF.